These T cell receptor beta chains were read from a single sample in a study of CD8+ T cells in alopecia areata. Method: immunoSEQ multiplex PCR; TCRdb's copy keeps in-frame clones and lacks some. The repertoire has 70,000 or so clones, roughly 30% of them found once; the top ten carry just under 15%. This specimen consisted of CD8+ T cells sorted from blood, obtained at week 4, from a patient treated with tofacitinib. The origin of the receptors is a human donor with alopecia areata. The conserved cysteine and the conserved F or W are not part of the CDR3 here. Fields, in order: CDR3 protein, J gene, V gene, CDR3 length.

CDR3aa: ASSFNRVPEQY
j_gene: TRBJ2-7
v_gene: TRBV28
len: 11

CDR3aa: ASSDPGYEQY
j_gene: TRBJ2-7
v_gene: TRBV6-1
len: 10

CDR3aa: ASSQGHPSSYEQY
j_gene: TRBJ2-7
v_gene: TRBV4-3
len: 13

CDR3aa: ASSPLTNTDTQY
j_gene: TRBJ2-3
v_gene: TRBV7-9
len: 12

CDR3aa: SVDASAYGYT
j_gene: TRBJ1-2
v_gene: TRBV29-1
len: 10

CDR3aa: SAAGPYEQY
j_gene: TRBJ2-7
v_gene: TRBV29-1
len: 9

CDR3aa: SGNWRNTQY
j_gene: TRBJ2-3
v_gene: TRBV29-1
len: 9

CDR3aa: ATSRGTGRISTDTQY
j_gene: TRBJ2-3
v_gene: TRBV15
len: 15

CDR3aa: ASSYSGSPYNEQF
j_gene: TRBJ2-1
v_gene: TRBV9
len: 13

CDR3aa: AWREASGRAFYEQY
j_gene: TRBJ2-7
v_gene: TRBV30
len: 14

CDR3aa: ASSSRSGDGYT
j_gene: TRBJ1-2
v_gene: TRBV9
len: 11

CDR3aa: ASSWSRQDNEQF
j_gene: TRBJ2-1
v_gene: TRBV5-1
len: 12

CDR3aa: ASSLGLGPEQY
j_gene: TRBJ2-7
v_gene: TRBV7-9
len: 11

CDR3aa: ATSGDRGQGNEQF
j_gene: TRBJ2-1
v_gene: TRBV15
len: 13

CDR3aa: ASSLRGTSGHNEQF
j_gene: TRBJ2-1
v_gene: TRBV27
len: 14

CDR3aa: ASSYSSSSPTDTQY
j_gene: TRBJ2-3
v_gene: TRBV6-5
len: 14

CDR3aa: ASSSTGTGGKNEQF
j_gene: TRBJ2-1
v_gene: TRBV5-1
len: 14

CDR3aa: SVGYGYT
j_gene: TRBJ1-2
v_gene: TRBV29-1
len: 7

CDR3aa: ASSLGRNEQF
j_gene: TRBJ2-1
v_gene: TRBV7-6
len: 10

CDR3aa: SVLTDSYSGYEQY
j_gene: TRBJ2-7
v_gene: TRBV29-1
len: 13

CDR3aa: ATAPGTGPYEQY
j_gene: TRBJ2-7
v_gene: TRBV6-1
len: 12

CDR3aa: SASGLAGTDTQY
j_gene: TRBJ2-3
v_gene: TRBV29-1
len: 12

CDR3aa: ASSEGPEGETQY
j_gene: TRBJ2-5
v_gene: TRBV7-7
len: 12

CDR3aa: AWSARAPEGYT
j_gene: TRBJ1-2
v_gene: TRBV30
len: 11

CDR3aa: SVAGNTGELF
j_gene: TRBJ2-2
v_gene: TRBV29-1
len: 10

CDR3aa: SVGGGNGEYYEQY
j_gene: TRBJ2-7
v_gene: TRBV29-1
len: 13

CDR3aa: ASSSTGYEQY
j_gene: TRBJ2-7
v_gene: TRBV5-6
len: 10

CDR3aa: ATSEDMTSGKVEQF
j_gene: TRBJ2-1
v_gene: TRBV15
len: 14

CDR3aa: ASSQGLAPYNEQF
j_gene: TRBJ2-1
v_gene: TRBV4-3
len: 13

CDR3aa: ASSPTGREQY
j_gene: TRBJ2-7
v_gene: TRBV7-9
len: 10

CDR3aa: SVQLVGEQY
j_gene: TRBJ2-7
v_gene: TRBV29-1
len: 9

CDR3aa: SVLEGSNYGYT
j_gene: TRBJ1-2
v_gene: TRBV29-1
len: 11

CDR3aa: ASSQEVGAGYT
j_gene: TRBJ1-2
v_gene: TRBV14
len: 11

CDR3aa: ASSALRDEQF
j_gene: TRBJ2-1
v_gene: TRBV9
len: 10

CDR3aa: ASSDGQDADTQY
j_gene: TRBJ2-3
v_gene: TRBV6-1
len: 12

CDR3aa: ASSTGVGGSTDTQY
j_gene: TRBJ2-3
v_gene: TRBV7-9
len: 14

CDR3aa: ASSGSMDSKNYGYT
j_gene: TRBJ1-2
v_gene: TRBV25-1
len: 14

CDR3aa: AWSKAFGEQF
j_gene: TRBJ2-1
v_gene: TRBV30
len: 10

CDR3aa: ASSQDLRTRGSFVQY
j_gene: TRBJ2-7
v_gene: TRBV4-2
len: 15

CDR3aa: SGQGANTGELF
j_gene: TRBJ2-2
v_gene: TRBV29-1
len: 11

CDR3aa: ASRVGGLAGVRSYNEQF
j_gene: TRBJ2-1
v_gene: TRBV19
len: 17

CDR3aa: SVRGATGELF
j_gene: TRBJ2-2
v_gene: TRBV29-1
len: 10

CDR3aa: SVEGGLRSTDTQY
j_gene: TRBJ2-3
v_gene: TRBV29-1
len: 13

CDR3aa: SVYHEGRMTGELF
j_gene: TRBJ2-2
v_gene: TRBV29-1
len: 13

CDR3aa: ASSGGRVTYEQY
j_gene: TRBJ2-7
v_gene: TRBV7-9
len: 12

CDR3aa: SVRGQEENTIY
j_gene: TRBJ1-3
v_gene: TRBV29-1
len: 11

CDR3aa: ASRSEPSVQETQY
j_gene: TRBJ2-5
v_gene: TRBV6-6
len: 13

CDR3aa: SASTSGRNEQF
j_gene: TRBJ2-1
v_gene: TRBV29-1
len: 11

CDR3aa: ASSVSGGDTEAF
j_gene: TRBJ1-1
v_gene: TRBV9
len: 12